This TCR beta chain is from a study of CD8+ T cells in alopecia areata. Overall study context: Those treated were given oral tofacitinib at 5 to 10 mg twice daily.

Extracted RNA was reverse transcribed, and the resulting cDNA served as sequencing template. Clones were sequenced by immunoSEQ multiplex PCR, and TCRdb holds only the in-frame ones, with some missing. The data show roughly 110,000 clones, 65% to 85% seen once. A remark on this clone: Antigen specificity is unknown.

Regarding treatment: oral pan-JAK inhibitor, 5-10 mg twice daily. Peripheral blood, together with lesional scalp punch biopsies, was collected from alopecia areata patients. This CDR3 has 14 amino acids. The germline V gene has CDR1 MNHEY and CDR2 SMNVEV (reference sequence). The V segment lost 5 bases and the J segment 3 bases; nucleotides outside the gene matches: 5. Study-level results: Expanded CD8+ clones among the top 100, and scalp clonality, were significantly decreased by tofacitinib. There were many expanded lesional clones persisting in scalp and blood during tofacitinib.

This chain links TRBV27 with TRBJ2-7, with 9 bases identical to TRBD1. This clonotype was obtained from a human donor with alopecia areata. Sequenced material: CD8+ T cells sorted from blood, taken at week 24, from a patient treated with tofacitinib. The CDR3, as DNA: TGTGCCAGCAGTCTGGGACAGGGACTCTACGAGCAGTACTTC. Translation: CASSLGQGLYEQYF.